There are many counts of the clone carrying this T cell receptor beta chain. Its antigen is currently unknown. The CDR3 is 15 amino acids. Germline CDR1 and CDR2: SGHTA and FQGNSA. Trimming shortened V by 0 bases and J by 8 bases, and 14 bases separated the two germline ends. TCRdb called the reads again in MiXCR, with one record for every CDR3 protein. The top ten hold around a sixth of the sample, which has hundreds of thousands of distinct CDR3 sequences, about 23% seen once. These data belong to a study of T cell repertoires in cytomegalovirus infection. Findings and limits, study-wide: Accumulated public TCR beta family frequency recognized individuals carrying CMV together with the relevant HLA.

The sequenced sample consisted of CD8+ T cells from PBMCs. The chain employs TRBV7-2 and TRBJ1-5; no reliable D call. The clonotype comes from a human donor in good health (CMV status not recorded). Some clones in this sample may be carry-over from other donors' samples. CDR3 DNA sequence: TGTGCCAGCAGCTTAGCGGGCGGGTCTAGAGAGCCCCAGCATTTT. Protein: CASSLAGGSREPQHF.